Sequencing of this TCR beta chain was carried out in a study of shared clonotypes between healthy human individuals. Findings and limits, study-wide: All-four-donor shared clonotypes had higher generation probabilities than non-shared clonotypes did.

Participating donors were healthy, HIV-negative adults free of recent acute infections or vaccinations. Genomic DNA per cell subset filled all wells of several immunoSEQ plates. The data were produced by immunoSEQ multiplex PCR, yet TCRdb's version contains in-frame clones alone and is incomplete. Of fewer than 1.6 million clones in the sample, approximately 98.5% were seen once. Points on this clone: Its antigen is still unknown.

There are 16 residues in the CDR3. Germline V gives CDR1 MRHNA, CDR2 SNTAGT. V was cut by 7 bases and J by 5 bases, with 23 bases left in between. The V gene is TRBV6-4, the J gene TRBJ2-5; D is possibly TRBD2 (6 bases). Sequences were obtained from naive CD4+ T cells sorted from blood. The subset was: CD45RA+ positively selected. The TCR originated in a man in his thirties or forties in good health. This CDR3 reads CASTPRRGWPRETQYF. The CDR3 DNA is TGTGCCAGCACCCCCCGGAGGGGTTGGCCCCGGGAGACCCAGTACTTC.